The clone carrying this TCR beta chain appeared once. Its antigen remains unknown. Primers included in the PCR were 60 Vbeta and 13 Jbeta primers. Profiling relied on immunoSEQ multiplex PCR, and the TCRdb table lists in-frame clones only, not all of them. The data contain over 110,000 clones, 75% to 85% of them singletons. These data belong to a study of cytomegalovirus exposure and HLA in healthy donors. Study information: Within an early data release were about 80 million unique TCRs drawn from HLA-typed donors. Of the donors genotyped, several hundred in all, 65% to 90% fell in the Caucasian-associated ancestry cluster. Study outcomes and limitations: Excluded: some indistinguishable V segments such as TRBV6-2 and TRBV6-3.

The CDR3 is made up of 14 amino acids. Germline V gene sequence: CDR1 MNHEY, CDR2 SVGAGI. V was shortened by 6 bases and J by 2 bases, with 14 bases between the two germline ends. This TCR derives from a woman in her forties in good health and CMV-seropositive. The sequencing input was PBMCs. The V gene is TRBV6-5, the J gene TRBJ2-7; D might be TRBD1 (5 bases). DNA for the CDR3: TGTGCCAGCAGCCCTGGTGTAGGGGCCTACGAGCAGTACTTC. Protein: CASSPGVGAYEQYF.